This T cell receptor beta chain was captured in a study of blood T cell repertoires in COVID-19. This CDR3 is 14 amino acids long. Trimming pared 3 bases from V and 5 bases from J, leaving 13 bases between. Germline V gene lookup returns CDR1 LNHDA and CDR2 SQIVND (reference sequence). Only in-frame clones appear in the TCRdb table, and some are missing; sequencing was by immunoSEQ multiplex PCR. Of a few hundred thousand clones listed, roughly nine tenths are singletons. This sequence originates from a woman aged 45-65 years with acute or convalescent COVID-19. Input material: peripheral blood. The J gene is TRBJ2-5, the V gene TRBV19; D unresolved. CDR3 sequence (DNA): TGTGCCAGTAGTATTTCCAGGCGCCGGGAGACCCAGTACTTC. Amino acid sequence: CASSISRRRETQYF.